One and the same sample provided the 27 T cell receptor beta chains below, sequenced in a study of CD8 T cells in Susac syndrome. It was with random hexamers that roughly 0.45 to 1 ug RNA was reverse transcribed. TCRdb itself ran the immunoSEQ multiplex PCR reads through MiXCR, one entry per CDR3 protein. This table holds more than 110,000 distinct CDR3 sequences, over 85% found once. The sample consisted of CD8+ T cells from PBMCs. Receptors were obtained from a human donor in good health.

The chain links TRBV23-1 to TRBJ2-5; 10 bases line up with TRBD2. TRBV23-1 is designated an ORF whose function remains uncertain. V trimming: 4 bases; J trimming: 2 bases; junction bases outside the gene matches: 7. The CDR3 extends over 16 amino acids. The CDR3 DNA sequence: TGCGCCAGCAGTCCCCCAGCGGGAGGGCCTCAAGAGACCCAGTACTTC. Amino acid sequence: CASSPPAGGPQETQYF.

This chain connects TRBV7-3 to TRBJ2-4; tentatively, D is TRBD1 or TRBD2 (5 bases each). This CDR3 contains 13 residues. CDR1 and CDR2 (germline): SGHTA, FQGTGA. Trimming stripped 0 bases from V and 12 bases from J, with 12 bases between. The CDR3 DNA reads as TGTGCCAGCAGCTTAACCAACCGGGACCATCAGTACTTC. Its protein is CASSLTNRDHQYF.

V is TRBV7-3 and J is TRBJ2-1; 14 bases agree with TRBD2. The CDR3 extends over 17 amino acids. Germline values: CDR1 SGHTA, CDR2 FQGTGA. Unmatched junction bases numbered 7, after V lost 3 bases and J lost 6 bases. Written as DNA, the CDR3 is TGTGCCAGCAGCTTGTTCCCGACTAGCGGGAGGGTCAATGAGCAGTTCTTC. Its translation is CASSLFPTSGRVNEQFF.

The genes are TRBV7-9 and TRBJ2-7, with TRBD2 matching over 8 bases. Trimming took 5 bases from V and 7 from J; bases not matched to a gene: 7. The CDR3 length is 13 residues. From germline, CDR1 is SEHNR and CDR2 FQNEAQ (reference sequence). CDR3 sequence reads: CASSAGGLVEQYF. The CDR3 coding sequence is TGTGCCAGCAGCGCCGGGGGACTAGTAGAGCAGTACTTC.

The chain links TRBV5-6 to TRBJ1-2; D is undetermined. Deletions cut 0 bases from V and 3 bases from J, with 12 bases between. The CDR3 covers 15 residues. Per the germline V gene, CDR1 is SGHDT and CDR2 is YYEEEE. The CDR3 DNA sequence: TGTGCCAGCAGCTTGGACCTTACGGACGACTATGGCTACACCTTC. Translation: CASSLDLTDDYGYTF. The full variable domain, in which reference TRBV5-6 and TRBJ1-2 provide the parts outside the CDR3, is DAGVTQSPTHLIKTRGQQVTLRCSPKSGHDTVSWYQQALGQGPQFIFQYYEEEERQRGNFPDRFSGHQFPNYSSELNVNALLLGDSALYLCASSLDLTDDYGYTFGSGTRLTVV.

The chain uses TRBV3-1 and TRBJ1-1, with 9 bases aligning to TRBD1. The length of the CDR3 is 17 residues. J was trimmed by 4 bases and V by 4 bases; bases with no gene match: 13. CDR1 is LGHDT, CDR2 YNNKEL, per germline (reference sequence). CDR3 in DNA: TGTGCCAGCAGCCCAACGGACAGGGGTTTTCTTGTCACTGAAGCTTTCTTT. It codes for CASSPTDRGFLVTEAFF.

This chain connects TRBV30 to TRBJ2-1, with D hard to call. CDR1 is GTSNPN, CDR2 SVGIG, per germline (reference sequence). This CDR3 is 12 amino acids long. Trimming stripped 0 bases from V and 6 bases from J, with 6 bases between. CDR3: CAWSVEGNEQFF. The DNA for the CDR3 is TGTGCCTGGAGTGTAGAAGGCAATGAGCAGTTCTTC. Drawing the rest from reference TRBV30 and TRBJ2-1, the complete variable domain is SQTIHQWPATLVQPVGSPLSLECTVEGTSNPNLYWYRQAAGRGLQLLFYSVGIGQISSEVPQNLSASRPQDRQFILSSKKLLLSDSGFYLCAWSVEGNEQFFGPGTRLTVL.

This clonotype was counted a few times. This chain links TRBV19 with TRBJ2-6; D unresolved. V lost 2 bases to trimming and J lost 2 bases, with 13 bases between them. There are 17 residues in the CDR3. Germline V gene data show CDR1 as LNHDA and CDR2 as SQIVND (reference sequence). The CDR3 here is CASSISRVTPGANVLTF. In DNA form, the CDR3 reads TGTGCCAGTAGTATATCCCGGGTCACCCCTGGGGCCAACGTCCTGACTTTC.

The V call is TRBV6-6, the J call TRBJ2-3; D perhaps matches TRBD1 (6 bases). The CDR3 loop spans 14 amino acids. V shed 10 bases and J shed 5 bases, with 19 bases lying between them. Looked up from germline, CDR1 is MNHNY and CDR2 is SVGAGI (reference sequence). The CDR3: CATSGALDIDTQYF. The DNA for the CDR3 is TGTGCCACCTCAGGGGCCCTGGACATAGATACGCAGTATTTT.

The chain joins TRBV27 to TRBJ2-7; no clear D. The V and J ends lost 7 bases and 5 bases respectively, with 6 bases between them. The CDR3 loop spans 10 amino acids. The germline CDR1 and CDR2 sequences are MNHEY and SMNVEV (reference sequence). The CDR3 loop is CASNRDEQYF. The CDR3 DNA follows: TGTGCCAGCAACCGAGACGAGCAGTACTTC.

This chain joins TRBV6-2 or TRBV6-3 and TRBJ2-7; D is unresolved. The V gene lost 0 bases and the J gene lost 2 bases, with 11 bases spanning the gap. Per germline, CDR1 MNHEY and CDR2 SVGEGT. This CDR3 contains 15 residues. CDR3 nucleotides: TGTGCCAGCAGTTACTCGTGGACGGCGACCTACGAGCAGTACTTC. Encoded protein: CASSYSWTATYEQYF.

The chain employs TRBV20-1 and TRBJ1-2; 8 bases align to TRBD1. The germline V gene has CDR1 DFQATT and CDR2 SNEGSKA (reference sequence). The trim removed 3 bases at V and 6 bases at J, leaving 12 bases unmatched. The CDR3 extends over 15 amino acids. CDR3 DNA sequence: TGCAGTGCTAGGCTGGACAGGGATGTGAAGGATGGCTACACCTTC. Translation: CSARLDRDVKDGYTF.

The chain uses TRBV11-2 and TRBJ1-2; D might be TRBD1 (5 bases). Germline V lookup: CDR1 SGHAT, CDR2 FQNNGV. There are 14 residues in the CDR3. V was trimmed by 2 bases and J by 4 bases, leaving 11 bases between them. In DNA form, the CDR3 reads TGTGCCAGCAGCTTAAGGGACCGGCCCTATGGCTACACCTTC. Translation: CASSLRDRPYGYTF. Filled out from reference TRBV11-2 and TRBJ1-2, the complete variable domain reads EAGVAQSPRYKIIEKRQSVAFWCNPISGHATLYWYQQILGQGPKLLIQFQNNGVVDDSQLPKDRFSAERLKGVDSTLKIQPAKLEDSAVYLCASSLRDRPYGYTFGSGTRLTVV.

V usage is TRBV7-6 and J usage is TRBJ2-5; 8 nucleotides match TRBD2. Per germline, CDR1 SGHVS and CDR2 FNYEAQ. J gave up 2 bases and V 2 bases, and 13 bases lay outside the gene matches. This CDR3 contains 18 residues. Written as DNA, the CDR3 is TGTGCCAGCAGCTTATCAGTCGGAGGACTAGCTCATCAAGAGACCCAGTACTTC. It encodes CASSLSVGGLAHQETQYF.

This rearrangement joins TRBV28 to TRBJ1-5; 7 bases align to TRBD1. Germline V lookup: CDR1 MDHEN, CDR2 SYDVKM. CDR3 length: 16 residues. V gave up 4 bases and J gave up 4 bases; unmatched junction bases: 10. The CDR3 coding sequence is TGTGCCAGCAGTTCCGAGGGGGGACAGTTAAATCAGCCCCAGCATTTT. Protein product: CASSSEGGQLNQPQHF.

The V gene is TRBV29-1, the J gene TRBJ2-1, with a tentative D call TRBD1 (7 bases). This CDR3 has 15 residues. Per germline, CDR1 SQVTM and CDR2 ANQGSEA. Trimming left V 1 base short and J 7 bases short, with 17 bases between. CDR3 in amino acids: CSVEATGRNYNEQFF. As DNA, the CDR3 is TGCAGCGTTGAAGCGACAGGGAGGAATTATAATGAGCAGTTCTTC.

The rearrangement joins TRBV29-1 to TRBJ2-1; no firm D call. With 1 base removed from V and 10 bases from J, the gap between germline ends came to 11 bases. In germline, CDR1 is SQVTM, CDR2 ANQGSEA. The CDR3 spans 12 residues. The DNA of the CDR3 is TGCAGCGTTGAAGCGTTACAAAGAGAGCAGTTCTTC. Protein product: CSVEALQREQFF.

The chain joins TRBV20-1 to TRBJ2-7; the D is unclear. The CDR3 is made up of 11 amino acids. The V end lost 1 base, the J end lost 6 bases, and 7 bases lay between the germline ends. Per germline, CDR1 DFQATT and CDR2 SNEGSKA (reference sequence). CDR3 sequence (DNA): TGCAGTGCTAGAGTTAAGGGCGAGCAGTACTTC. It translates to CSARVKGEQYF.

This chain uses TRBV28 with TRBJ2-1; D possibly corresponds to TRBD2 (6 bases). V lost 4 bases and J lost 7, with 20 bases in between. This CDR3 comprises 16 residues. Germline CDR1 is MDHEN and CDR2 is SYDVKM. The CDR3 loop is CASSSHRFGSYNEQFF. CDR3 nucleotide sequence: TGTGCCAGCAGTTCCCACCGTTTCGGGAGTTATAATGAGCAGTTCTTC.

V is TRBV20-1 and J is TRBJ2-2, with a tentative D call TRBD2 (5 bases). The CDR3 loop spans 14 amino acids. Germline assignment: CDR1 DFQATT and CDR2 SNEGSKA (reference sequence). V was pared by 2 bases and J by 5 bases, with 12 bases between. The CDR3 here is CSARLPRVTGELFF. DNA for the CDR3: TGCAGTGCTAGACTTCCGAGGGTTACCGGGGAGCTGTTTTTT.

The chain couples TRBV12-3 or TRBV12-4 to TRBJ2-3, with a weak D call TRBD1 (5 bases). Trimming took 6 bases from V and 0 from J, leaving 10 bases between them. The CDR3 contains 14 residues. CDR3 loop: CASRQATSTDTQYF. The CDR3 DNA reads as TGTGCCAGCAGACAGGCCACTAGCACAGATACGCAGTATTTT.

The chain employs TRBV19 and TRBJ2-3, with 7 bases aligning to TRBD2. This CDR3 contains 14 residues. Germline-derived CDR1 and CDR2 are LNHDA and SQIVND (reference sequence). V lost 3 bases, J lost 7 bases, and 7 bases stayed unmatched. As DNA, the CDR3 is TGTGCCAGTAGTATGGGAGGGCGTGGATATACGCAGTATTTT. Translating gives CASSMGGRGYTQYF.

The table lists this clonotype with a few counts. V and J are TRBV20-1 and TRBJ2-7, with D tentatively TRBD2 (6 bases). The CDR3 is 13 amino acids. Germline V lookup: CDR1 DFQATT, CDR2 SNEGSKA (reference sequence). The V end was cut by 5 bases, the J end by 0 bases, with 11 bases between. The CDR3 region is CSARGTSSYEQYF. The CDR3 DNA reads TGCAGTGCTCGGGGGACGAGCTCCTACGAGCAGTACTTC.

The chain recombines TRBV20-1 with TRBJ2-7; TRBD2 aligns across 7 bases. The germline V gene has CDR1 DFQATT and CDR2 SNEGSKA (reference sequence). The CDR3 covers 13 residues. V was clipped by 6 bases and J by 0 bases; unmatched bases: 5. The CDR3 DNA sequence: TGCAGTGCCACCGCGGGGGACTCCTACGAGCAGTACTTC. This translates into CSATAGDSYEQYF.

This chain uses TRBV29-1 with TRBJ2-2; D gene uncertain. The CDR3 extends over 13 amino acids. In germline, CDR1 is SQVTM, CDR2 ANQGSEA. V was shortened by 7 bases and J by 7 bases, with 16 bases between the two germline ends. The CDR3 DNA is TGCAGCGGCTTGGGCTGGGAAATCGGGGAGCTGTTTTTT. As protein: CSGLGWEIGELFF.

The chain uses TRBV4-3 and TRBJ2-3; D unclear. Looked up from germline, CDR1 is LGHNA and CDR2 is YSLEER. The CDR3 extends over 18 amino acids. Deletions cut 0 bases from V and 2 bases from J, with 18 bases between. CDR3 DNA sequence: TGCGCCAGCAGCCAAGATTCTACCACTGACGGCCCCACAGATACGCAGTATTTT. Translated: CASSQDSTTDGPTDTQYF.

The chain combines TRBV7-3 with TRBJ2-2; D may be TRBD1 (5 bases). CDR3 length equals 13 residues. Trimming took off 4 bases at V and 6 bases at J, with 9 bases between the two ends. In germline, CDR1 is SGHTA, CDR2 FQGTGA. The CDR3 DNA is TGTGCCAGCAGCTCTACAGGACCCGGGGAGCTGTTTTTT. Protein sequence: CASSSTGPGELFF.